This TCR beta chain was captured by sequencing in a study of blood T cell repertoires in COVID-19. Turning to the study itself: The United States, Italy and Spain supplied acute and convalescent COVID-19 samples. Sources were T cells, B-cell-depleted T cells, or PBMCs; the material itself was cDNA or gDNA.

Per the study methods: Reference gene primer amplification gave estimated nucleated cell counts. Clones were sequenced by immunoSEQ multiplex PCR, and TCRdb holds only the in-frame ones, with some missing. The D gene and trimming were derived from the DNA, and the V and J assignments and clone size from that table. The table records 120,000 to 150,000 clones, around 84% of them present only once. The V gene end was trimmed by 2 bases and the J gene end by 7 bases; junction bases not matched to a gene: 6. The CDR3 is 14 amino acids. Germline CDR1 SGHTA, CDR2 FQGNSA. The rearrangement uses TRBV7-2 and TRBJ2-7; 9 nucleotides match TRBD1. The sequenced sample was peripheral blood. This sequence originates from a human donor in a cohort sampled during active COVID-19. CDR3 coding DNA: TGTGCCAGCAGCTTAACAGGGGGCAGTTATGAGCAGTACTTC. This gives the protein CASSLTGGSYEQYF.